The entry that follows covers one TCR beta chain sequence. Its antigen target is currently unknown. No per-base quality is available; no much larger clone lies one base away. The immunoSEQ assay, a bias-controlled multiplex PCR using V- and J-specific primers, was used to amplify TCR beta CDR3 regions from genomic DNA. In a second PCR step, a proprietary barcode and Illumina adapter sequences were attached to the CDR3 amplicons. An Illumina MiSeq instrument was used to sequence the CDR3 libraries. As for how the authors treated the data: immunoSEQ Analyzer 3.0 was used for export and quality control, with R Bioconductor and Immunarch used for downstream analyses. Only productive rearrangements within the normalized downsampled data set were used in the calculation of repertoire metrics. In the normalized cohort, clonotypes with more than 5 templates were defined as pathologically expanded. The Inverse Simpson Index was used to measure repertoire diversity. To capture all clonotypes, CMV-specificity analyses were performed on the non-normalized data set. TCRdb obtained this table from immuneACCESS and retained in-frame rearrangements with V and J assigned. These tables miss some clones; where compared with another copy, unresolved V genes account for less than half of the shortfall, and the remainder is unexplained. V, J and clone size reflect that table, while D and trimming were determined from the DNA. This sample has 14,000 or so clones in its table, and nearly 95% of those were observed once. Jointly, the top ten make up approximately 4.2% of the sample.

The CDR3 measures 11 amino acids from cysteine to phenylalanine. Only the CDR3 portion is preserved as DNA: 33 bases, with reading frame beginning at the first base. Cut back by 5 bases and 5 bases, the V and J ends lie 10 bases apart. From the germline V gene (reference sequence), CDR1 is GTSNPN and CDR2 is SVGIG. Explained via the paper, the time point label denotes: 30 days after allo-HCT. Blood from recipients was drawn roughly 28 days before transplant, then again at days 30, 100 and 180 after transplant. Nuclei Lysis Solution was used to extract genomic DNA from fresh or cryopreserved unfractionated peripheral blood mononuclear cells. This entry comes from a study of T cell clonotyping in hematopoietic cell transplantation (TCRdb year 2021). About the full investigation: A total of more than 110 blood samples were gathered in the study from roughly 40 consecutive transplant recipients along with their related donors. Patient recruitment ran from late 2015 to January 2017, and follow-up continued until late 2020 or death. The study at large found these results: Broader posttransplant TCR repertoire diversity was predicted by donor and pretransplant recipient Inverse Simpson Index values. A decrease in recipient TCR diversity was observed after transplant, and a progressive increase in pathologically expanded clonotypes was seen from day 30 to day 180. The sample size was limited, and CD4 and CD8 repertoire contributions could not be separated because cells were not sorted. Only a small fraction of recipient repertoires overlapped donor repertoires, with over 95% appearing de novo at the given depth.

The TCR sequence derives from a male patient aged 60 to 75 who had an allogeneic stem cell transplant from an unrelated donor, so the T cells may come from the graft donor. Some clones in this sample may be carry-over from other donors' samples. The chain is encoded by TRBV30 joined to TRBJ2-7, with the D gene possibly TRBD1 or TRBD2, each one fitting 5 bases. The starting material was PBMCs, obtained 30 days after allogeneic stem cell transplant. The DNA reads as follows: TGTGCCTGGTCAGGGACCCACGAGCAGTACTTC. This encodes CAWSGTHEQYF.